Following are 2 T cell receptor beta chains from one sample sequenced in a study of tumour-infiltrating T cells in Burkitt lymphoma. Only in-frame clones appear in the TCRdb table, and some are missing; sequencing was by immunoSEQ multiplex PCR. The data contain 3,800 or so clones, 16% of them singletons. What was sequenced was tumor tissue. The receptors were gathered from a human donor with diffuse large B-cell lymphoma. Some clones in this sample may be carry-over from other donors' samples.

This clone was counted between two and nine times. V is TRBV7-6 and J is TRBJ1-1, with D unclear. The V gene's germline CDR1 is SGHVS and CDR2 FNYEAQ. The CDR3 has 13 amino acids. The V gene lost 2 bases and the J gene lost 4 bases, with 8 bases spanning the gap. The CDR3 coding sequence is TGTGCCAGCAGCTTAAGCGAGAGCACTGAAGCTTTCTTT. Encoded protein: CASSLSESTEAFF. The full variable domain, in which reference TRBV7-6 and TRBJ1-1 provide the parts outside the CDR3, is GAGVSQSPRYKVTKRGQDVALRCDPISGHVSLYWYRQALGQGPEFLTYFNYEAQQDKSGLPNDRFSAERPEGSISTLTIQRTEQRDSAMYRCASSLSESTEAFFGQGTRLTVV.

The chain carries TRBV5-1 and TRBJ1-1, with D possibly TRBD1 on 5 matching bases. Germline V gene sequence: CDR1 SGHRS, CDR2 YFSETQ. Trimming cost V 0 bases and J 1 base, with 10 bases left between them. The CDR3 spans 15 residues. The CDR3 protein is CASSLAPGRNTEAFF. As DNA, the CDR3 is TGCGCCAGCAGCTTGGCGCCAGGGCGGAACACTGAAGCTTTCTTT.